The rows below give T cell receptor beta chains drawn from one sample of a study of T cells after posttransplantation cyclophosphamide. Sequencing was performed with immunoSEQ multiplex PCR; in TCRdb, only in-frame clones are kept and a portion is missing. The repertoire includes thousands of clones, almost 85% of them detected once, and 25% to 35% sits in the top ten. The sequences come from CD8+ T cells sorted from PBMCs, collected around 1,300 days after allogeneic stem cell transplant with posttransplant cyclophosphamide. Receptor source: a female patient aged 45-65 years who received an allogeneic stem cell transplant from a related donor, was CMV-positive, and had no GVHD. Some T cells may arise from the graft donor. Both conserved end residues are part of each CDR3. The order of the fields is V gene, J gene, D gene, clone size, CDR3 DNA, CDR3 protein. The D gene is left open where the match is weak. Clone size is given for some rows only: seen once, a few or many times, or a class if the clone is expanded.

TRBV5-5	TRBJ2-1	.	.	TGTGCCAGCAGGCAGGGCTCTCCTAGGTGGGATGAGCAGTTCTTC	CASRQGSPRWDEQFF
TRBV9	TRBJ2-1	.	once	TGTGCCAGCAGCGTAGGGGGAGCCTCCCCCTACAATGAGCAGTTCTTC	CASSVGGASPYNEQFF
TRBV4-1	TRBJ2-7	.	.	TGCGCCAGCGGTGGAGGCATCGATCCCTCCTACGAGCAGTACTTC	CASGGGIDPSYEQYF
TRBV28	TRBJ2-7	.	.	TGTGCCAGCAGTTACAGGGGAGGCGAGCAGTACTTC	CASSYRGGEQYF
TRBV5-6	TRBJ1-1	TRBD1	.	TGTGCCAGCAGCTTGGCCGGGGACAGGGAGACTGAAGCTTTCTTT	CASSLAGDRETEAFF
TRBV4-1	TRBJ2-7	TRBD2	.	TGCGCCAGCAGCCAATCCTTAGCGGGAGTTTTAACCTACGAGCAGTACTTC	CASSQSLAGVLTYEQYF
TRBV25-1	TRBJ2-7	.	.	TGTGCCAGCAGTTCCAGGGGATACTACGAGCAGTACTTC	CASSSRGYYEQYF
TRBV2	TRBJ1-1	.	once	TGTGCCAGCAGGGGGGGCACTGAAGCTTTCTTT	CASRGGTEAFF
TRBV5-5	TRBJ2-3	.	.	TGTGCCAGCAGCCAAGGCGGGACTTCAGGGTTCGCGCAGTATTTT	CASSQGGTSGFAQYF
TRBV13	TRBJ2-1	TRBD2	.	TGTGCCAGCAGCTTGGGAGAAGCGGGAGGAGCTTACAATGAGCAGTTCTTC	CASSLGEAGGAYNEQFF
TRBV27	TRBJ2-1	.	.	TGTGCCAGCAGTCCCAGCCCTGGAGGGTACAATGAGCAGTTCTTC	CASSPSPGGYNEQFF
TRBV6-5	TRBJ2-1	TRBD2	.	TGTGCCAGCAGTTATACGGGACTAGCGGCAGGTGAGCAGTTCTTC	CASSYTGLAAGEQFF
TRBV4-1	TRBJ2-1	.	.	TGCGCCAGCAGCTCTAAGACCGGGGACTACAATGAGCAGTTCTTC	CASSSKTGDYNEQFF
TRBV13	TRBJ2-3	.	once	TGTGCCAGCAGTTTTAGCAGCGGGTTCGGGGATACGCAGTATTTT	CASSFSSGFGDTQYF
TRBV9	TRBJ2-1	.	.	TGTGCCAGCAGCGGCGGGGCTACACCCCCCTACAATGAGCAGTTCTTC	CASSGGATPPYNEQFF
TRBV5-6	TRBJ2-1	TRBD2	.	TGTGCCAGCAGCGTAAGAGCGGGAGGCAGGTACAATGAGCAGTTCTTC	CASSVRAGGRYNEQFF
TRBV14	TRBJ2-1	TRBD2	once	TGTGCCAGCAGCCCAAGAACGGGAGGGAGGGACAATGAGCAGTTCTTC	CASSPRTGGRDNEQFF
TRBV9	TRBJ2-2	.	.	TGTGCCAGCAGCGTAGCCTTCGGGGAGTTGTCTTTT	CASSVAFGELSF
TRBV10-2	TRBJ2-1	.	.	TGCGCCAGCAGTGAGTCTTGGGGGGAGAACTTCTTC	CASSESWGENFF
TRBV2	TRBJ2-7	TRBD2	once	TGTGCCAGCAGTGAGGGAGGGACCTACGAGCAGTACTTC	CASSEGGTYEQYF
TRBV5-8	TRBJ1-5	.	.	TGTGCCAGCAGCCAAGATCCCAGGGGCGATCAGCCCCAGCATTTT	CASSQDPRGDQPQHF
TRBV19	TRBJ1-2	TRBD1	.	TGTGCCACCCCGTCGACAGGGGGCGGTGGCTACACCTTC	CATPSTGGGGYTF
TRBV19	TRBJ1-2	TRBD1	.	TGTGCCAGTAGTACCCGGACAGGCAGCTATGGCTACACCTTC	CASSTRTGSYGYTF
TRBV27	TRBJ2-7	TRBD1	once	TGTGCCAGCAAAGAGGTCAGGGGGATAAACGAGCAGTACTTC	CASKEVRGINEQYF
TRBV2	TRBJ1-1	.	.	TGTGCCAGCAGAGTAGAAGTCCTTATGAACACTGAAGCTTTCTTT	CASRVEVLMNTEAFF
TRBV7-9	TRBJ1-4	.	once	TGTGCCAGCAGCCATCGGACCGGGGGGACTAATGAAAAACTGTTTTTT	CASSHRTGGTNEKLFF
TRBV7-8	TRBJ2-1	.	.	TGTGCCAGCAGCTTAAGCTTAGCGTACCTCTACAATGAGCAGTTCTTC	CASSLSLAYLYNEQFF
TRBV28	TRBJ1-4	TRBD1	.	TGTGCCAGCAGCGCTAGTACAGGGGAGTATGAAAAACTGTTTTTT	CASSASTGEYEKLFF
TRBV18	TRBJ1-1	TRBD1	.	TGTGCCACCCATCCAAATAGGGGGCACGGAATGAACACTGAAGCTTTCTTT	CATHPNRGHGMNTEAFF
TRBV15	TRBJ2-1	TRBD2	.	TGTGCCACCAGCAGAGAAGTAGCGGGAGTCTACAATGAGCAGTTCTTC	CATSREVAGVYNEQFF
TRBV19	TRBJ1-5	.	few	TGTGCCAGTACCCTTCGGTTATATAGCAATCAGCCCCAGCATTTT	CASTLRLYSNQPQHF
TRBV7-3	TRBJ2-3	.	.	TGTGCCAGCAGCTTAGAATCAGGCACAGATACGCAGTATTTT	CASSLESGTDTQYF
TRBV19	TRBJ2-1	TRBD2	.	TGTGCCAGTAGTAGCGGGAGGACGTACAATGAGCAGTTCTTC	CASSSGRTYNEQFF
TRBV6-5	TRBJ1-3	.	.	TGTGCCAGCAGTATCCGGTCTGGAAACACCATATATTTT	CASSIRSGNTIYF
TRBV28	TRBJ2-1	TRBD1	.	TGTGCCAGCAGTTTACTACTTCGGGGACAGGGAAGTCTCTTC	CASSLLLRGQGSLF
TRBV4-3	TRBJ2-7	.	once	TGCGCCAGCAGCCAAGAATACGCGGGATACTCCTACGAGCAGTACTTC	CASSQEYAGYSYEQYF
TRBV5-8	TRBJ1-2	.	.	TGTGCCAGCAGCCCCCGAACAGGGTACGGCTACACCTTC	CASSPRTGYGYTF
TRBV6-5	TRBJ1-2	.	.	TGTGCCAGCAGTTACTTAACATTTAACTATGGCTACACCTTC	CASSYLTFNYGYTF
TRBV28	TRBJ1-1	.	.	TGTGCCAGCAGTTTCGGCGGGCAGAACACTGAAGCTTTCTTT	CASSFGGQNTEAFF
TRBV4-1	TRBJ2-7	.	.	TGCGCCAGCGGTGGAGGCATCGATCCCTCCTACGAGCAGTACTTC	CASGGGIDPSYEQYF
TRBV7-9	TRBJ2-1	TRBD1	.	TGTGCCAGCAGCCGGACAGGGTTCTCCTACAATGAGCAGTTCTTC	CASSRTGFSYNEQFF
TRBV5-1	TRBJ1-1	.	.	TGCGCCAGCAGCCCCCTGGCCCGGGGGGACACTGAAGCTTTCTTT	CASSPLARGDTEAFF
TRBV4-1	TRBJ2-1	TRBD2	.	TGCGCCAGCAGCCAAGAATGGGGGAGGGCCATCGTCGATGAGCAGTTCTTC	CASSQEWGRAIVDEQFF
TRBV15	TRBJ1-2	.	.	TGTGCCACCAGCAGTACAGGCGCTCCTAACTATGGCTACACCTTC	CATSSTGAPNYGYTF
TRBV5-4	TRBJ2-7	.	.	TGTGCCAGCAGTTCCCACCGGGGAGCGCGATTGTACGAGCAGTACTTC	CASSSHRGARLYEQYF
TRBV7-9	TRBJ1-2	TRBD1	.	TGTGCCAGCAGCGCACCGACAGGGGGCGACTATGGCTACACCTTC	CASSAPTGGDYGYTF
TRBV13	TRBJ2-1	.	once	TGTGCCAGCAGCCGGAATACGGACTTGGGGAATGAGCAGTTCTTC	CASSRNTDLGNEQFF
TRBV27	TRBJ2-3	.	.	TGTGCCAGCAGTTTAACGGCGGGATTCACAGATACGCAGTATTTT	CASSLTAGFTDTQYF
TRBV6-6	TRBJ1-5	.	few	TGTGCCAGCAGTCCCCCGGGGGGCAATCAGCCCCAGCATTTT	CASSPPGGNQPQHF
TRBV27	TRBJ1-1	.	.	TGTGCCAGCAGTTTCACAGTTTACACTGAAGCTTTCTTT	CASSFTVYTEAFF
TRBV21-1	TRBJ2-7	.	.	TGTGCCAGCAGCAAAGTGTATAACCTACCCCCCTCCTACGAGCAGTACTTC	CASSKVYNLPPSYEQYF
TRBV28	TRBJ1-1	TRBD1	.	TGTGCCAGCAGTACCGACAGGGTTGGAGCTTTCTTT	CASSTDRVGAFF
TRBV25-1	TRBJ2-2	.	.	TGTGCCAGCAGTGAATACTTCCGGACAGAACTCACCGGGGAGCTGTTTTTT	CASSEYFRTELTGELFF
TRBV13	TRBJ2-7	.	.	TGTGCCAGCAGTCCCGGAGGAGGGGACGAGCAGTACTTC	CASSPGGGDEQYF
TRBV4-2	TRBJ1-1	TRBD1	.	TGTGCCAGCAGCCAAGATGAAGGACAGGGTGTGGGTGAAGCTTTCTTT	CASSQDEGQGVGEAFF